Following are 15 T cell receptor beta chains from one sample sequenced in a study of cytomegalovirus exposure and HLA in healthy donors listed by TCRdb under 2017. Library creation used the immunoSEQ multiplex PCR assay. TCRdb mirrors the immuneACCESS table, restricted to in-frame sequences. Some clones are absent from its copies; in checked studies, under half trace to an unresolved V gene, and the reason for the others is unknown. This sample has approximately 150,000 clones in its table, and about 89% of those were observed once. The ten largest clones take up 3% of the sample. The sequenced material came from PBMCs. These receptor sequences come from a woman in her late teens or twenties in good health and CMV-seropositive.

The J gene is TRBJ1-1, the V gene TRBV6-4; D unresolved. The length of the CDR3 is 14 residues. Deletions cut 9 bases from V and 4 bases from J, with 18 bases between. Germline-derived CDR1 and CDR2 are MRHNA and SNTAGT. CDR3 sequence (DNA): TGTGCCAGGGCTTATCCGGGAGCGGGCACTGAAGCTTTCTTT. The encoded protein is CARAYPGAGTEAFF.

This sequence joins TRBV4-2 and TRBJ1-2; 10 positions agree with TRBD1. This CDR3 has 15 residues. Germline CDR1 reads LGHNA; CDR2 reads YNFKEQ. Trimming cost V 1 base and J 8 bases; bases outside gene matches: 7. CDR3 protein: CASSQVGTGAKGYTF. Here the CDR3 DNA reads TGTGCCAGCAGCCAAGTGGGGACAGGGGCGAAGGGCTACACCTTC.

This chain uses TRBV11-1 with TRBJ2-7, with 12 bases aligning to TRBD2. Germline V gene data show CDR1 as SGHAT and CDR2 as FQDESV (reference sequence). The CDR3 runs 15 residues. Losses at the gene ends were 4 bases for V and 2 bases for J; bases not matched to a gene: 3. The DNA for the CDR3 is TGTGCCAGCAGCTCTCTAGCGGGAGGGCCCTACGAGCAGTACTTC. Encoded protein: CASSSLAGGPYEQYF.

This chain links TRBV28 with TRBJ2-3; D might be TRBD1 (7 bases). CDR3 length equals 14 residues. The V gene's germline CDR1 is MDHEN and CDR2 SYDVKM. Trimming shortened V by 6 bases and J by 6 bases, and 16 bases separated the two germline ends. The CDR3 is CASSPDRAGDTQYF. In nucleotides, the CDR3 is TGTGCCAGCAGCCCCGACAGGGCGGGGGATACGCAGTATTTT.

CDR3 protein: CASSQDVSGRDEQYF. In DNA form, the CDR3 reads TGTGCCAGCAGCCAAGATGTTAGCGGGAGGGACGAGCAGTACTTC. The chain employs TRBV4-2 and TRBJ2-7; 11 nucleotides agree with TRBD2. The V segment lost 0 bases and the J segment 5 bases; nucleotides outside the gene matches: 3. The CDR3 is made up of 15 amino acids. The germline gives CDR1 LGHNA, CDR2 YNFKEQ.

This rearrangement joins TRBV21-1 to TRBJ2-7; TRBD2 is taken as the D call from the table, unchecked against the DNA. TRBV21-1 is a pseudogene segment. This CDR3 region has 14 residues. CDR3 residues: CASHKGGTTYEQYF. In DNA, the CDR3 is TGTGCCAGCCATAAGGGAGGGACCACCTACGAGCAGTACTTC.

The chain joins TRBV2 to TRBJ1-1; no clear D. CDR1 and CDR2 (germline): SNHLY, FYNNEI. V gave up 0 bases and J gave up 10 bases, with 12 bases separating them. The length of the CDR3 is 13 residues. CDR3 in DNA: TGTGCCAGCAGTGAAGCGCCTTATGGAGGAGCTTTCTTT. Its protein is CASSEAPYGGAFF.

The chain is built from TRBV18 and TRBJ2-1, with TRBD2 matching 7 bases. The germline V gene encodes CDR1 KGHSH and CDR2 LQKENI. After removal of 2 bases from V and 2 bases from J, the junction contained 9 bases not matched to a gene. This CDR3 comprises 17 residues. CDR3 region: CASSPRPGGSTYNEQFF. CDR3 DNA sequence: TGTGCCAGCTCACCAAGGCCTGGCGGGAGCACCTACAATGAGCAGTTCTTC.

The chain has TRBV6-6 and TRBJ2-7; D may be TRBD1 (6 bases). The V and J ends lost 6 bases and 4 bases respectively, with 19 bases between them. Germline CDR1 and CDR2: MNHNY and SVGAGI (reference sequence). The CDR3 is 15 amino acids. As DNA, the CDR3 is TGTGCCAGCAGGACTCCGGACAGCGGTGGGTACGAGCAGTACTTC. Protein: CASRTPDSGGYEQYF.

This clone has only one observation. The chain couples TRBV14 to TRBJ2-7, with D maybe TRBD2 (6 bases). The length of the CDR3 is 16 residues. Trimming removed 1 base at V and 3 bases at J, with 16 bases between. Germline V gene data show CDR1 as SGHDN and CDR2 as FVKESK. The CDR3 bases are TGTGCCAGCAGCCAAGTTCTGTGGCCCGGGAGCTACGAGCAGTACTTC. Its translation: CASSQVLWPGSYEQYF.

The rearrangement joins TRBV6-1 to TRBJ2-5, with 15 bases that match TRBD2. The germline V gene encodes CDR1 MNHNS and CDR2 SASEGT. This CDR3 is 20 amino acids long. V lost 2 bases and J lost 2; bases outside the gene matches: 12. The CDR3: CASSEFHLGTSGGNQETQYF. CDR3 coding DNA: TGTGCCAGCAGTGAATTCCACCTCGGGACTAGCGGGGGGAATCAAGAGACCCAGTACTTC.

V gene TRBV18 combines with J gene TRBJ2-2; no reliable D call. Looked up from germline, CDR1 is KGHSH and CDR2 is LQKENI. Trimming shortened V by 5 bases and J by 0 bases, and 16 bases separated the two germline ends. The CDR3 runs to 17 residues. CDR3 nucleotides: TGTGCCAGCTCAATGACCACTGGAAGCGCGAACACCGGGGAGCTGTTTTTT. Amino acids: CASSMTTGSANTGELFF.

The J gene is TRBJ2-7, the V gene TRBV5-1; 7 positions agree with TRBD2. With 4 bases clipped from V and 5 bases from J, the junction kept 21 bases outside the gene matches. Germline assignment: CDR1 SGHRS and CDR2 YFSETQ. The CDR3 has 18 residues. CDR3 loop: CASSPFWGLAGVTHEQYF. The CDR3 nucleotides read TGCGCCAGCAGCCCGTTCTGGGGTCTGGCGGGAGTAACCCACGAGCAGTACTTC.

On this clone itself: The junction does not match germline at one end; this may be a read error. The chain uses TRBV2 and TRBJ2-3, with 12 bases lining up with TRBD2. The CDR3 runs 11 residues. Germline V gene sequence: CDR1 SNHLY, CDR2 FYNNEI. As DNA, the CDR3 is TGTGCCAGCAGCCTGGGACTAGCGGGTCATTTT. Translating it yields CASSLGLAGHF.

V is TRBV19 and J is TRBJ2-7, with D possibly being TRBD1 (6 bases). Trimming cost V 5 bases and J 3 bases, with 14 bases left between them. Germline CDR1 is LNHDA and CDR2 is SQIVND (reference sequence). The CDR3 sequence is 14 residues long. The CDR3 is CASSPSDSYYEQYF. The CDR3 coding sequence is TGTGCCAGTAGTCCATCGGACAGCTACTACGAGCAGTACTTC.